This record concerns one T cell receptor (beta chain) sequence. These data originate in a study of regulatory dendritic cells for organ transplantation. The ends were cut back, 6 bases at V and 4 bases at J, with 13 bases in the middle. This CDR3 comprises 13 residues. Germline V lookup: CDR1 SGHVS, CDR2 FQNEAQ. Repertoires were generated with immunoSEQ multiplex PCR, while TCRdb's copy carries only in-frame clones and drops some. The table shows 30,000 to 35,000 clones, with 85% to 90% occurring only once. The receptor was isolated from a human donor in good health. Material for sequencing was naive CD4+ T cells from blood. The subset denotes: CD45RA+ naive T cells. The chain combines TRBV7-8 with TRBJ2-7; TRBD1 might be the D (6 bases). CDR3 in amino acids: CASRGGTVYEQYF. The CDR3 region has the DNA TGTGCCAGCAGAGGGGGAACAGTTTACGAGCAGTACTTC.